This passage covers 8 T cell receptor beta chains from one sample sequenced in a study of blood T cell repertoires in COVID-19. TCRdb keeps only in-frame clones here, not all; method: immunoSEQ multiplex PCR. In the table there are roughly 320,000 clones, about 87% of which are singletons. The specimen sequenced was peripheral blood. These TCRs come from a woman between 45 and 60 years old with COVID-19, enrolled during active disease.

The V gene is TRBV25-1, the J gene TRBJ1-4; TRBD1 matches at 9 bases. There are 14 residues in the CDR3. Germline V gene lookup returns CDR1 MGHDK and CDR2 SYGVNS. Trimming took 5 bases from V and 4 from J; bases not matched to a gene: 2. The CDR3 sequence is CASSPTGGNEKLFF. DNA for the CDR3: TGTGCCAGCAGTCCGACAGGGGGTAATGAAAAACTGTTTTTT.

This rearrangement joins TRBV10-3 to TRBJ2-7, with 7 bases lining up with TRBD1. V lost 0 bases, J lost 4 bases, and 18 bases stayed unmatched. Germline CDR1 reads ENHRY; CDR2 reads SYGVKD. The length of the CDR3 is 19 residues. The CDR3 DNA reads as TGTGCCATCAGTGAGTCGATGATTGCGACAGGGAGAATTTCGTACGAGCAGTACTTC. It codes for CAISESMIATGRISYEQYF.

The chain links TRBV13 to TRBJ2-2; D may be TRBD1 (5 bases). Looked up from germline, CDR1 is PRHDT and CDR2 is FYEKMQ (reference sequence). The CDR3 has 12 amino acids. V gave up 5 bases and J gave up 4 bases, with 5 bases separating them. Here the CDR3 reads CASSTGTGELFF. The CDR3 nucleotides read TGTGCCAGCAGCACAGGCACCGGGGAGCTGTTTTTT.

The gene calls are TRBV12-5 and TRBJ2-7, with D possibly TRBD1 on 6 matching bases. The CDR3 loop spans 12 amino acids. CDR1 is LGHNT and CDR2 is FRNRAP in the germline V gene. The V end lost 0 bases, the J end lost 7 bases, and 7 bases lay between the germline ends. In DNA, the CDR3 is TGTGCTAGTGGTTTGGTACAGGGTGAGCAGTACTTC. Translation: CASGLVQGEQYF.

The rearrangement uses TRBV7-6 and TRBJ1-5, with a possible D match to TRBD1 (5 bases). Per germline, CDR1 SGHVS and CDR2 FNYEAQ. Trimming cost V 1 base and J 0 bases, with 7 bases left between them. The CDR3 contains 15 residues. The CDR3 sequence: CASSLGQTSNQPQHF. CDR3 sequence (DNA): TGTGCCAGCAGCTTAGGACAGACTAGCAATCAGCCCCAGCATTTT.

V is TRBV9 and J is TRBJ1-4; a weak D match, TRBD1 (6 bases). This CDR3 comprises 17 residues. Germline V gene lookup returns CDR1 SGDLS and CDR2 YYNGEE. With 4 bases removed from V and 4 bases from J, the gap between germline ends came to 20 bases. The CDR3: CASSPEAGAGVNEKLFF. CDR3 nucleotide sequence: TGTGCCAGCAGCCCCGAGGCAGGGGCGGGTGTTAATGAAAAACTGTTTTTT.

The chain is built from TRBV30 and TRBJ2-2, with D maybe TRBD2 (5 bases). Looked up from germline, CDR1 is GTSNPN and CDR2 is SVGIG (reference sequence). The CDR3 consists of 14 residues. Trimming cost V 3 bases and J 2 bases, with 10 bases left between them. The CDR3 DNA reads TGTGCCTGGAGCAGAGGGCCCAACACCGGGGAGCTGTTTTTT. It yields the protein CAWSRGPNTGELFF.

J is TRBJ2-3 and V is TRBV7-2, with 12 bases fitting TRBD2. The germline V gene encodes CDR1 SGHTA and CDR2 FQGNSA. This CDR3 has 15 residues. Trimming at V came to 5 bases and at J to 8 bases, leaving 8 bases not matched to a gene. This CDR3 reads CASSLLTSGGITQYF. CDR3 in DNA: TGTGCCAGCAGCCTCTTGACTAGCGGGGGAATTACGCAGTATTTT.